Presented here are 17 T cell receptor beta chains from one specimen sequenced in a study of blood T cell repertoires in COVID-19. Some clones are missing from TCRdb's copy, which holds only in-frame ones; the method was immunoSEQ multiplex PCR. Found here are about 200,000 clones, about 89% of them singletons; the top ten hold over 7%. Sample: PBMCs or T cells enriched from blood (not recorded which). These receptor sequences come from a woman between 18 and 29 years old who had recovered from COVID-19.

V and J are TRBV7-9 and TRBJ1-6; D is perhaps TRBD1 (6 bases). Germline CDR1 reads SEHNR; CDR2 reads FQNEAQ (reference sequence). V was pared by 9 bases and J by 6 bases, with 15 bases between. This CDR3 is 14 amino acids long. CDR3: CASRDRNLNSPLHF. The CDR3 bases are TGTGCCAGTCGCGACAGGAATCTTAATTCACCCCTCCACTTT.

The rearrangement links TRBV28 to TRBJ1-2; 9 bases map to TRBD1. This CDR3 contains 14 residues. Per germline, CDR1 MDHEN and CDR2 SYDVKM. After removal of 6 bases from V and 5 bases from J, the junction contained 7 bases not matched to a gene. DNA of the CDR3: TGTGCCAGCAGCCTCGGGGACAGGGTGTATGGCTACACCTTC. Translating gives CASSLGDRVYGYTF.

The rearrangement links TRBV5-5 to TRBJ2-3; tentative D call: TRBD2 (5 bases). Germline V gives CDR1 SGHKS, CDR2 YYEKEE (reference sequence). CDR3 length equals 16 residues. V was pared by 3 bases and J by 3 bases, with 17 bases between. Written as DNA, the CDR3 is TGTGCCAGCAGCTCGTCCCGGACTCGGGGTACAGATACGCAGTATTTT. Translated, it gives CASSSSRTRGTDTQYF. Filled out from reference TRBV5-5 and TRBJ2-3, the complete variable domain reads DAGVTQSPTHLIKTRGQQVTLRCSPISGHKSVSWYQQVLGQGPQFIFQYYEKEERGRGNFPDRFSARQFPNYSSELNVNALLLGDSALYLCASSSSRTRGTDTQYFGPGTRLTVL.

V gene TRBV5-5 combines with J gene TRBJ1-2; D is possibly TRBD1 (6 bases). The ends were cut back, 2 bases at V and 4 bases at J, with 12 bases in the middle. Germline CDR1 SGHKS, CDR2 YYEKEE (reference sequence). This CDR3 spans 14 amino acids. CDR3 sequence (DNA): TGTGCCAGCAGCTTACTGACAGGACTCTATGGCTACACCTTC. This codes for CASSLLTGLYGYTF. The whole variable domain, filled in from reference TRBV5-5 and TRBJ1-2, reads DAGVTQSPTHLIKTRGQQVTLRCSPISGHKSVSWYQQVLGQGPQFIFQYYEKEERGRGNFPDRFSARQFPNYSSELNVNALLLGDSALYLCASSLLTGLYGYTFGSGTRLTVV.

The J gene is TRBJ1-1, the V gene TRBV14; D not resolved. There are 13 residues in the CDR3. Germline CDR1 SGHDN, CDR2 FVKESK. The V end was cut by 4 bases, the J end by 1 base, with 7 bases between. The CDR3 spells CASSLQENTEAFF. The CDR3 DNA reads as TGTGCCAGCAGCCTTCAGGAGAACACTGAAGCTTTCTTT.

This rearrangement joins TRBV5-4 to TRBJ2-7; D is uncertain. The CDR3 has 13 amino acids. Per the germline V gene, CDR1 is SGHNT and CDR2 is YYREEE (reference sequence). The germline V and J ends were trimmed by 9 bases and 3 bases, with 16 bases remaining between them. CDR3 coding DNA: TGTGCCACCACCTCCTTTAGTGGCTACGAGCAGTACTTC. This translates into CATTSFSGYEQYF.

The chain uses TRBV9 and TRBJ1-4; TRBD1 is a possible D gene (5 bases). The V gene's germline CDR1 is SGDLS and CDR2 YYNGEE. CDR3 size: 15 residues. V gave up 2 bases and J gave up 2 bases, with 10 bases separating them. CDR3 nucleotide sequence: TGTGCCAGCAGCGTCCAGGGTGGCACTAATGAAAAACTGTTTTTT. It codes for CASSVQGGTNEKLFF.

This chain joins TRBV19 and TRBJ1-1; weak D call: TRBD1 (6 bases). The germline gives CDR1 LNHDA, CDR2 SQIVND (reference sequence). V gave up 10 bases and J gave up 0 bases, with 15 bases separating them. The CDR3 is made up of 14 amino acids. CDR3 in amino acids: CATDPTGMNTEAFF. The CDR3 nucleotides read TGTGCCACCGACCCGACAGGCATGAACACTGAAGCTTTCTTT.

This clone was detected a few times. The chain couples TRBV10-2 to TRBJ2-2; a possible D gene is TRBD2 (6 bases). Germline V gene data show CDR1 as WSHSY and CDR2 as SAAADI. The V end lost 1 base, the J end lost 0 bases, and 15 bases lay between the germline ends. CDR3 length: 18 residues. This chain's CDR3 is CASSEWRGILPNTGELFF. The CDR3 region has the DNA TGCGCCAGCAGTGAGTGGCGGGGAATACTTCCGAACACCGGGGAGCTGTTTTTT.

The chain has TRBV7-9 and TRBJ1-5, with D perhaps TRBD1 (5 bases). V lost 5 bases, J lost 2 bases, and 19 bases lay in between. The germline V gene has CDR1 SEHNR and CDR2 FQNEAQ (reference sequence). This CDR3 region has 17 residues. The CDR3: CASSADTVQGGNQPQHF. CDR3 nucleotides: TGTGCCAGCAGCGCCGACACCGTGCAGGGTGGCAATCAGCCCCAGCATTTT.

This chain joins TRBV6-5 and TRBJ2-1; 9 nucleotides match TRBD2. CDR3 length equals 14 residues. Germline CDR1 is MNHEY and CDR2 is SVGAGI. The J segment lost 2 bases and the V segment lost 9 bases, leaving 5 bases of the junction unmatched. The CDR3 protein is CASIAGVAYNEQFF. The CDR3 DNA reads TGTGCCAGTATAGCGGGGGTCGCCTACAATGAGCAGTTCTTC.

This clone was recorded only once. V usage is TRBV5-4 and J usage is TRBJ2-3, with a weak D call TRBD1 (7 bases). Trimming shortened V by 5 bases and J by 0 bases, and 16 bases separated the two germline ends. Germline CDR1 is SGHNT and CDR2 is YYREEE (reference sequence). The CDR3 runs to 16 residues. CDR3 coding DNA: TGTGCCAGCAGTCCGCCCAGGGGGGAAAGCACAGATACGCAGTATTTT. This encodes CASSPPRGESTDTQYF. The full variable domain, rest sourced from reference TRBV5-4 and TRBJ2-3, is ETGVTQSPTHLIKTRGQQVTLRCSSQSGHNTVSWYQQALGQGPQFIFQYYREEENGRGNFPPRFSGLQFPNYSSELNVNALELDDSALYLCASSPPRGESTDTQYFGPGTRLTVL.

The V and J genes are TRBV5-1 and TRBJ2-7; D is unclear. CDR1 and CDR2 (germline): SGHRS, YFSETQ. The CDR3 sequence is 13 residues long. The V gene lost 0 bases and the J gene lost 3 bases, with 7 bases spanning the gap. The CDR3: CASSLEQFYEQYF. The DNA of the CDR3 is TGCGCCAGCAGCTTGGAACAGTTCTACGAGCAGTACTTC.

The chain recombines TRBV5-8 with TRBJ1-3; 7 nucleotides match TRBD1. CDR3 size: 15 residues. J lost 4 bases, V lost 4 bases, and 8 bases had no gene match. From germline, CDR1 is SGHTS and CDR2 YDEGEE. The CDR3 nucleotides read TGTGCCAGCAGCCACAGGGGAAGTTCAGGAAACACCATATATTTT. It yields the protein CASSHRGSSGNTIYF.

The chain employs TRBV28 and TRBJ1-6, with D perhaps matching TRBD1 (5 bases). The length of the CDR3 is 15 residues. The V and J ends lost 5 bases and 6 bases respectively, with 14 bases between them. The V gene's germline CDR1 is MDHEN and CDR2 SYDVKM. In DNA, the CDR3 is TGTGCCAGCAGTCCTGGAGTGGGGGGTAATTCACCCCTCCACTTT. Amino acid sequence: CASSPGVGGNSPLHF.

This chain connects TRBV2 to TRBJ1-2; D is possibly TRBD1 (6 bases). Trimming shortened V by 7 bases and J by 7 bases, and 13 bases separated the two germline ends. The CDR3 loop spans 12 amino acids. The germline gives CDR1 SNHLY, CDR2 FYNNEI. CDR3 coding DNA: TGTGCCAGCAATCAGGGGACGGGTGGCTACACCTTC. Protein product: CASNQGTGGYTF.

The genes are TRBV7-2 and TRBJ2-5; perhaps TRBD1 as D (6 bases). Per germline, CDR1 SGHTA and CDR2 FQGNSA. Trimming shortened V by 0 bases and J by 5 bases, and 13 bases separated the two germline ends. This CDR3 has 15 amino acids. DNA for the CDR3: TGTGCCAGCAGCTTAGCGGTCAGGGGCCGCGAGACCCAGTACTTC. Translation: CASSLAVRGRETQYF.